Detailed here is one TCR beta chain. Its cognate antigen is unknown. Some clones are missing from TCRdb's copy, which holds only in-frame ones; the method was immunoSEQ multiplex PCR. The sample lists some 460,000 clones, roughly 87% occurring once. Treatment given: around 19 received Ad26.COV2.S at low or high dose, single or two shots; roughly five received placebo; per-sample allocation not given. Collection of the samples took place on day 63 after the first injection of vaccine or placebo. The data derive from a study of Ad26.COV2.S vaccination and SARS-CoV-2 variants. Study background: The donor belonged to the COV1001 Ad26.COV2.S trial arm.

Study conclusions and caveats: The placebo group had lower spike-specific TCR breadth than the vaccine recipients did.

The receptor's source is a person aged 18-60 years who received the Ad26.COV2.S COVID-19 vaccine or a placebo. This sample comprised peripheral blood, obtained in a trial of Ad26.COV2.S vaccine versus placebo.

The CDR3 bases are TGTGCCAGCAGTGAACAGCCCCTAGCGGGGGCCCCGACCTACGAGCAGTACTTC. Translating it yields CASSEQPLAGAPTYEQYF. This rearrangement joins TRBV6-1 to TRBJ2-7; 10 bases match TRBD2. This CDR3 comprises 18 residues. Germline V CDR1 and CDR2: MNHNS, SASEGT. V shed 2 bases and J 2 bases; nucleotides not matched to a gene: 12.